The T cell receptor (beta chain) described here comes from a study of cytomegalovirus exposure and HLA in healthy donors. Study results and limitations: Relative to the approximately 700-donor mean, N-insertions were reportedly fewer in an Asian-associated ancestry cluster in a later analysis. Analyzed later, most CMV-associated TCR beta chains appeared HLA-restricted. Earlier results showed most TCR beta V segments being productive about 87% or about 30% of the time. In a later analysis, HLA-associated beta chains showed higher expansion and lower generation probabilities than comparable chains.

This PCR relied on a set of 60 Vbeta primers and 13 Jbeta primers. Data came from immunoSEQ multiplex PCR; TCRdb stores just in-frame clones and leaves some out. The table shows 85,000 to 100,000 clones, with about four fifths occurring only once. The V end was cut by 6 bases, the J end by 3 bases, with 10 bases between. The CDR3 is made up of 13 amino acids. CDR1 and CDR2 from the germline V gene are MNHEY and SMNVEV (reference sequence). In regard to this clone: No antigen is known for it.

The origin of this receptor is a man aged 30-40 years in good health and CMV-seronegative. The sequenced material came from PBMCs. V and J are TRBV27 and TRBJ2-3; no reliable D call. In nucleotides, the CDR3 is TGTGCCAGCAGCCAACGAGTGACAGATACGCAGTATTTT. Its protein is CASSQRVTDTQYF.